The 28 T cell receptor beta chains below were found in one sample sequenced in a study of shared clonotypes between healthy human individuals. TCRdb keeps only in-frame clones here, not all; method: immunoSEQ multiplex PCR. The sample lists hundreds of thousands of clones; 70% to 80% were seen once. What was sequenced was PBMCs. These receptors all come from a woman aged 40 to 50 in good health. Some clones in this sample may be carry-over from other donors' samples.

J is TRBJ2-3 and V is TRBV29-1; no definite D call. Germline V gene data show CDR1 as SQVTM and CDR2 as ANQGSEA. V gave up 0 bases and J gave up 5 bases, with 15 bases separating them. The CDR3 loop spans 15 amino acids. Here the CDR3 reads CSVEESRLALDTQYF. Here the CDR3 DNA reads TGCAGCGTTGAAGAGTCGAGGTTGGCCTTAGATACGCAGTATTTT.

V is TRBV10-3 and J is TRBJ2-5, with TRBD1 matching 7 bases. The closer fit of TRBJ2-7 to the DNA end suggests the J call may be wrong. CDR3 size: 13 residues. In germline, CDR1 is ENHRY, CDR2 SYGVKD. CDR3 in amino acids: CAIKAQGVGEQYF. The CDR3 DNA sequence: TGTGCCATCAAGGCGCAGGGGGTCGGCGAGCAGTACTTC.

Comments on this clone: This sample includes further DNA sequences coding for the same CDR3. The chain is built from TRBV2 and TRBJ2-1, with 11 bases lining up with TRBD2. The CDR3 is 15 amino acids. V lost 6 bases, J lost 4 bases, and 5 bases stayed unmatched. Germline CDR1 and CDR2: SNHLY and FYNNEI. The CDR3 nucleotides read TGTGCCAGCAGGGCGGGACTAGCGGATTACAATGAGCAGTTCTTC. Residues: CASRAGLADYNEQFF.

The V call is TRBV19, the J call TRBJ1-2, with TRBD1 matching 8 bases. CDR3 length equals 13 residues. Per germline, CDR1 LNHDA and CDR2 SQIVND (reference sequence). J gave up 5 bases and V 10 bases, and 9 bases lay outside the gene matches. CDR3: CATSRGPRYGYTF. CDR3 nucleotide sequence: TGTGCCACCAGCAGGGGGCCACGGTATGGCTACACCTTC.

The chain links TRBV5-1 to TRBJ2-7; 8 bases agree with TRBD1. CDR1 and CDR2 (germline): SGHRS, YFSETQ. The CDR3 runs to 16 residues. The ends lost 3 bases at V and 3 bases at J; junction bases unmatched: 11. The CDR3 reads CASSSRTGPSFYEQYF. CDR3 bases: TGCGCCAGCAGCTCCCGGACAGGGCCCTCTTTCTACGAGCAGTACTTC.

This clone was observed once. This chain uses TRBV2 with TRBJ1-6; D perhaps matches TRBD1 (6 bases). V shed 2 bases and J shed 7 bases, with 12 bases lying between them. The CDR3 sequence is 15 residues long. CDR1 SNHLY and CDR2 FYNNEI come from the germline V gene. The CDR3, as DNA: TGTGCCAGCAGTGAATGGAACAGGGCAAATTCACCCCTCCACTTT. This translates into CASSEWNRANSPLHF.

Remarks on this clone: Other DNA sequences of this sample code for an identical CDR3. The CDR3 reads CASSPGTASYEQYF. Here the CDR3 DNA reads TGTGCCAGCAGCCCCGGGACGGCTTCCTACGAGCAGTACTTC. This chain connects TRBV9 to TRBJ2-7, with D perhaps assigned TRBD1 or TRBD2 (5 bases each). This CDR3 has 14 amino acids. Trimming pared 4 bases from V and 1 base from J, leaving 12 bases between. Per the germline V gene, CDR1 is SGDLS and CDR2 is YYNGEE. Using reference TRBV9 and TRBJ2-7 for the parts outside the CDR3, the full variable domain is DSGVTQTPKHLITATGQRVTLRCSPRSGDLSVYWYQQSLDQGLQFLIQYYNGEERAKGNILERFSAQQFPDLHSELNLSSLELGDSALYFCASSPGTASYEQYFGPGTRLTVT.

J is TRBJ2-3 and V is TRBV11-2; TRBD2 matches 8 bases. Looked up from germline, CDR1 is SGHAT and CDR2 is FQNNGV. CDR3 length equals 15 residues. The V gene end was trimmed by 5 bases and the J gene end by 1 base; junction bases not matched to a gene: 5. The CDR3: CASSPRAGGTDTQYF. CDR3 coding DNA: TGTGCCAGCAGCCCCCGAGCGGGAGGCACAGATACGCAGTATTTT.

This chain joins TRBV7-3 and TRBJ2-7; maybe TRBD2 (6 bases). Germline V lookup: CDR1 SGHTA, CDR2 FQGTGA. The CDR3 is 11 amino acids. V lost 5 bases, J lost 10 bases, and 12 bases lay in between. The CDR3 is CASSPGGIQYF. In nucleotides, the CDR3 is TGTGCCAGCAGCCCTGGGGGGATTCAGTACTTC.

This chain uses TRBV11-3 with TRBJ2-5; 13 bases align to TRBD2. CDR1 and CDR2 from the germline V gene are SGHNT and YENEEA. The V segment lost 5 bases and the J segment 4 bases; nucleotides outside the gene matches: 13. This CDR3 is 18 amino acids long. The CDR3 DNA is TGTGCCAGCAGCCCTCGGACTAGCGGGAGAGGGGGGCGAGAGACCCAGTACTTC. This codes for CASSPRTSGRGGRETQYF.

The genes are TRBV27 and TRBJ2-3; a possible D gene is TRBD1 (7 bases). The V end was cut by 2 bases, the J end by 3 bases, with 18 bases between. The CDR3 has 17 amino acids. The germline V gene encodes CDR1 MNHEY and CDR2 SMNVEV (reference sequence). CDR3 DNA: TGTGCCAGCAGTTTAAGGAGGGAGGCAGGGGGTACAGATACGCAGTATTTT. Translation: CASSLRREAGGTDTQYF.

By frequency in the sample, this clone is medium-sized. V and J are TRBV28 and TRBJ1-5, with 11 bases fitting TRBD1. This CDR3 is built from 15 residues. V lost 4 bases and J lost 6; bases outside the gene matches: 5. CDR1 MDHEN and CDR2 SYDVKM come from the germline V gene. The CDR3 loop reads CASSSRTGGIQPQHF. CDR3 bases: TGTGCCAGCAGTTCTCGGACAGGGGGCATTCAGCCCCAGCATTTT.

The chain has TRBV5-1 and TRBJ2-2; the D gene is possibly TRBD1 (5 bases). The V end was cut by 2 bases, the J end by 2 bases, with 10 bases between. This CDR3 is 15 amino acids long. Germline-derived CDR1 and CDR2 are SGHRS and YFSETQ. The CDR3: CASSFDGQNTGELFF. The CDR3 DNA reads as TGCGCCAGCAGCTTCGACGGACAAAACACCGGGGAGCTGTTTTTT.

This clone was detected once. At one end, the junction sequence differs from germline, possibly due to a read error. This sequence joins TRBV19 and TRBJ1-2; TRBD1 agrees at 8 bases. The germline V gene has CDR1 LNHDA and CDR2 SQIVND (reference sequence). The CDR3 has 14 amino acids. CDR3 region: CASSIRTGIYGHTF. In nucleotides, the CDR3 is TGTGCCAGTAGTATAAGGACAGGGATCTATGGCCACACCTTC.

J is TRBJ1-5 and V is TRBV5-1; D uncertain. Germline assignment: CDR1 SGHRS and CDR2 YFSETQ. The CDR3 is 13 residues long. V shed 2 bases and J shed 4 bases, with 7 bases lying between them. The CDR3 reads CASSFSGNQPQHF. CDR3 bases: TGCGCCAGCAGCTTTTCCGGGAATCAGCCCCAGCATTTT.

The chain is built from TRBV2 and TRBJ2-7; unclear D gene. Trimming removed 7 bases from V and 6 bases from J, with 16 bases in between. The CDR3 runs to 13 residues. CDR1 and CDR2 (germline): SNHLY, FYNNEI. The CDR3 DNA sequence: TGTGCCAGCAAACTACACGGCCAAGGCGAGCAGTACTTC. Protein product: CASKLHGQGEQYF.

The V gene is TRBV27, the J gene TRBJ2-7; TRBD1 matches at 7 bases. This CDR3 is 13 amino acids long. CDR1 is MNHEY, CDR2 SMNVEV, per germline (reference sequence). J lost 5 bases, V lost 6 bases, and 7 bases had no gene match. For the CDR3, the DNA is TGTGCCAGCAGACTCGACAGGGCCAACGAGCAGTACTTC. It translates to CASRLDRANEQYF.

J is TRBJ2-7 and V is TRBV7-8; D possibly corresponds to TRBD2 (6 bases). Germline assignment: CDR1 SGHVS and CDR2 FQNEAQ. V was pared by 4 bases and J by 2 bases, with 12 bases between. This CDR3 region has 14 residues. CDR3 bases: TGTGCCAGCAGCTGGTCCGGGACTGCCTACGAGCAGTACTTC. Amino acids: CASSWSGTAYEQYF. The complete variable domain, with remaining parts taken from reference TRBV7-8 and TRBJ2-7, reads GAGVSQSPRYKVAKRGQDVALRCDPISGHVSLFWYQQALGQGPEFLTYFQNEAQLDKSGLPSDRFFAERPEGSVSTLKIQRTQQEDSAVYLCASSWSGTAYEQYFGPGTRLTVT.

CDR3 protein: CSVSAGQGNQPQHF. The CDR3 DNA reads as TGCAGCGTTTCGGCGGGCCAGGGCAATCAGCCCCAGCATTTT. This chain joins TRBV29-1 and TRBJ1-5; D is unclear. V was shortened by 5 bases and J by 2 bases, with 13 bases between the two germline ends. The CDR3 extends over 14 amino acids. Germline V lookup: CDR1 SQVTM, CDR2 ANQGSEA.

This sequence joins TRBV19 and TRBJ2-1; D is possibly TRBD2 (6 bases). Germline V CDR1 and CDR2: LNHDA, SQIVND (reference sequence). V lost 1 base, J lost 3 bases, and 13 bases lay in between. The CDR3 extends over 16 amino acids. CDR3 sequence (DNA): TGTGCCAGTAGTATAGGTTCCCAGGGAGGCTACAATGAGCAGTTCTTC. Its protein product is CASSIGSQGGYNEQFF.

This clone was picked up a small number of times. The chain recombines TRBV6-7 with TRBJ1-4; 8 nucleotides align to TRBD1. TRBV6-7 is filed as an ORF, its function uncertain. The CDR3 covers 15 residues. Losses at the gene ends were 4 bases for V and 7 bases for J; bases not matched to a gene: 8. CDR3 DNA sequence: TGTGCCAGCAGTTTAACCCAGGGGGCAGGTGAAAAACTGTTTTTT. Translation: CASSLTQGAGEKLFF.

The chain uses TRBV7-2 and TRBJ2-3; D not resolved. The V gene's germline CDR1 is SGHTA and CDR2 FQGNSA. The CDR3 contains 14 residues. Trimming removed 3 bases from V and 2 bases from J, with 9 bases in between. The CDR3 region has the DNA TGTGCCAGCAGCTTTCGCCGGATCACAGATACGCAGTATTTT. Amino acids: CASSFRRITDTQYF.

The chain couples TRBV27 to TRBJ2-7; maybe TRBD1 (5 bases). The germline V gene encodes CDR1 MNHEY and CDR2 SMNVEV (reference sequence). This CDR3 is 13 amino acids long. The germline V and J ends were trimmed by 9 bases and 0 bases, with 12 bases remaining between them. In nucleotides, the CDR3 is TGTGCCAGTGCTCCAGGGCTCTCCTACGAGCAGTACTTC. Protein product: CASAPGLSYEQYF.

The rearrangement links TRBV28 to TRBJ1-3, with unresolved D. The CDR3 covers 14 residues. Germline V gene lookup returns CDR1 MDHEN and CDR2 SYDVKM. The ends were cut back, 3 bases at V and 1 base at J, with 7 bases in the middle. For the CDR3, the DNA is TGTGCCAGCAGTTTGTGGGGTTCTGGAAACACCATATATTTT. It yields the protein CASSLWGSGNTIYF.

For this clone: Other DNA sequences in this specimen translate into the identical CDR3. The chain has TRBV6-4 and TRBJ2-6; possibly TRBD2 for D (6 bases). V lost 6 bases to trimming and J lost 2 bases, with 11 bases between them. CDR3 length: 15 residues. The germline CDR1 and CDR2 sequences are MRHNA and SNTAGT. Here the CDR3 reads CASSPGGAGANVLTF. CDR3 nucleotide sequence: TGTGCCAGCAGCCCTGGAGGGGCTGGGGCCAACGTCCTGACTTTC.

The chain joins TRBV2 to TRBJ2-3; D possibly corresponds to TRBD1 (5 bases). Per germline, CDR1 SNHLY and CDR2 FYNNEI. The CDR3 contains 13 residues. The germline V and J ends were trimmed by 4 bases and 10 bases, with 15 bases remaining between them. The CDR3 is CASSAQQDQAQYF. The CDR3 bases are TGTGCCAGCAGTGCACAACAGGATCAGGCGCAGTATTTT.

The rearrangement uses TRBV19 and TRBJ2-5; TRBD1 matches at 9 bases. Germline V gene sequence: CDR1 LNHDA, CDR2 SQIVND (reference sequence). The CDR3 loop spans 15 amino acids. V dropped 5 bases and J dropped 5; count of bases not matched to a gene: 9. CDR3 residues: CASSPDRGGGETQYF. The CDR3 DNA follows: TGTGCCAGTAGTCCGGACAGGGGAGGAGGGGAGACCCAGTACTTC.

The chain has TRBV2 and TRBJ2-1, with D uncertain. Trimming cost V 8 bases and J 9 bases, with 14 bases left between them. CDR3 length: 12 amino acids. Germline assignment: CDR1 SNHLY and CDR2 FYNNEI. The CDR3 here is CASRPSLSEQFF. CDR3 bases: TGTGCCAGCCGGCCCAGTCTCAGTGAGCAGTTCTTC. Combining the CDR3 with reference TRBV2 and TRBJ2-1 gives the whole variable domain EPEVTQTPSHQVTQMGQEVILRCVPISNHLYFYWYRQILGQKVEFLVSFYNNEISEKSEIFDDQFSVERPDGSNFTLKIRSTKLEDSAMYFCASRPSLSEQFFGPGTRLTVL.